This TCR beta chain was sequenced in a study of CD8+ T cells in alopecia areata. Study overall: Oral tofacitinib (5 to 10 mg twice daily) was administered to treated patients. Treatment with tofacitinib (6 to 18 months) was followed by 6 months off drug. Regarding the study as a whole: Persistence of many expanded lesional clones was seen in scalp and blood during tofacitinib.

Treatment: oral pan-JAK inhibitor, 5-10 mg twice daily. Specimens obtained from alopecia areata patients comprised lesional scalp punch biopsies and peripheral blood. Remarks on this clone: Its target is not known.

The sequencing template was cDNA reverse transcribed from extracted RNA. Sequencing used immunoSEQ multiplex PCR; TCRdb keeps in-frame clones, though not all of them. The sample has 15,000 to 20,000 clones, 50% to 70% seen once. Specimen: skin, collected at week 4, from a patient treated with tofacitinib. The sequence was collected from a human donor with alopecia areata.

The CDR3 nucleotides are TGTGCCAGCAGCTCGCAGGGATATAATTCACCCCTCCACTTT. This gives the protein CASSSQGYNSPLHF. This chain uses TRBV13 with TRBJ1-6, with TRBD1 as a possible D gene (5 bases). V gave up 4 bases and J gave up 4 bases, with 8 bases separating them. This CDR3 contains 14 residues. Per the germline V gene, CDR1 is PRHDT and CDR2 is FYEKMQ (reference sequence).